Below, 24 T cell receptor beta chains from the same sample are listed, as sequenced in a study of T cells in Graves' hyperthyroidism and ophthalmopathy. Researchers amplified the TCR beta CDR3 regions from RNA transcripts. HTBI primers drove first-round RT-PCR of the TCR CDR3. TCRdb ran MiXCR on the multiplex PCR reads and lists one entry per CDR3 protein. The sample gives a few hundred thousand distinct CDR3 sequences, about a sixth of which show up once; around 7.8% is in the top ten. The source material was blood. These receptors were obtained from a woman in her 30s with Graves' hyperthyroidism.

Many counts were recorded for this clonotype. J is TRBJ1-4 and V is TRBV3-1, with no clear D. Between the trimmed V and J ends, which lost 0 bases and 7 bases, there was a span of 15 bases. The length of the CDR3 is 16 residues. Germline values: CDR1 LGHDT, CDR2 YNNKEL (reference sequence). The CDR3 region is CASSQDGIGRAEKLFF. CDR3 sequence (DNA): TGTGCCAGCAGCCAAGACGGAATAGGACGGGCTGAAAAACTGTTTTTT.

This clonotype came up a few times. The CDR3 spells CASRRTGPDTQHF. Here the CDR3 DNA reads TGTGCCAGCAGGCGAACAGGGCCAGATACGCAGCATTTT. The chain has TRBV12-3 or TRBV12-4 and TRBJ2-3, with a weak D call TRBD1 (6 bases). The J call may be incorrect, as the DNA end agrees better with TRBJ1-5. There are 13 residues in the CDR3.

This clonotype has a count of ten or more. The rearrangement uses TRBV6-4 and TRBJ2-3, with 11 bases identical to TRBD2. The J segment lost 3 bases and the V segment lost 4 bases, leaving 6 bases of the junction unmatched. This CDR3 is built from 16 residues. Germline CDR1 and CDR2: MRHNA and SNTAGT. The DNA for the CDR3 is TGTGCCAGCAGTGCCACTAGCGGGAGTGAAACAGATACGCAGTATTTT. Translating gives CASSATSGSETDTQYF.

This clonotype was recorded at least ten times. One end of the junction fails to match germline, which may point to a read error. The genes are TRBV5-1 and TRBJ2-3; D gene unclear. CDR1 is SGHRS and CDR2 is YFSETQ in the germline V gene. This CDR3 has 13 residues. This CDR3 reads CASSFGSTDTQYF. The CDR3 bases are TGTGCCAGCAGCTTTGGCAGTACAGATACGCAGTATTTT.

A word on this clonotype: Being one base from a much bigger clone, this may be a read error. Here the CDR3 DNA reads TGTGCCAGCAGCCATAATCGAATGAACACTGAAGCTTTCTTT. Its translation: CASSHNRMNTEAFF. The V call is TRBV3-1, the J call TRBJ1-1; D not resolved. V dropped 3 bases and J dropped 0 bases, with 8 bases sitting between them. CDR1 LGHDT and CDR2 YNNKEL come from the germline V gene (reference sequence). The CDR3 contains 14 residues.

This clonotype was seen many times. The CDR3 bases are TGTGCCAGCAGAACAGAGTATAATTCACCCCTCCACTTT. It encodes CASRTEYNSPLHF. V and J are TRBV27 and TRBJ1-6; D uncertain. CDR3 length: 13 residues. Trimming removed 6 bases at V and 4 bases at J, with 7 bases between. Germline V gene data show CDR1 as MNHEY and CDR2 as SMNVEV (reference sequence).

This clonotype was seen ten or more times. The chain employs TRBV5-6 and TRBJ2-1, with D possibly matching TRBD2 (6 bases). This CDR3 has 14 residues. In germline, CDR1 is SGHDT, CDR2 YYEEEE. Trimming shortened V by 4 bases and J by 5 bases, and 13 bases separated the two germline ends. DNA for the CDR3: TGTGCCAGCAGCCTAGGGGACTTCAACAATGAGCAGTTCTTC. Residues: CASSLGDFNNEQFF.

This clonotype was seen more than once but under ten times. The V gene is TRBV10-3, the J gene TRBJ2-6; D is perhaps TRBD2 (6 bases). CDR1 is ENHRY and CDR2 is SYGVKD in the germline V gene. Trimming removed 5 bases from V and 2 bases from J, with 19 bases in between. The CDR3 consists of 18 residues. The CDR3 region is CAISPGTGDKAGANVLTF. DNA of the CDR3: TGTGCCATCAGTCCAGGGACGGGAGACAAGGCTGGGGCCAACGTCCTGACTTTC.

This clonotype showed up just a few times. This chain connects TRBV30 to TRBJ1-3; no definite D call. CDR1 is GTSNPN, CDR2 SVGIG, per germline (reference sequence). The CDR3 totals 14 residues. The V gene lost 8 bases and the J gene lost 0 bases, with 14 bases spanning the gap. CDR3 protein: CAHNPGSSGNTIYF. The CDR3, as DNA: TGTGCCCACAACCCGGGATCCTCTGGAAACACCATATATTTT.

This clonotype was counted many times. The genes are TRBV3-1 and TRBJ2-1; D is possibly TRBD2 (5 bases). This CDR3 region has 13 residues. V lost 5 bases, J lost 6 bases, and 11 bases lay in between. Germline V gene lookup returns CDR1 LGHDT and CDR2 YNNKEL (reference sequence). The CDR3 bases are TGTGCCAGCAGCAGGGTAAGCGGCAATGAGCAGTTCTTC. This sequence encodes CASSRVSGNEQFF.

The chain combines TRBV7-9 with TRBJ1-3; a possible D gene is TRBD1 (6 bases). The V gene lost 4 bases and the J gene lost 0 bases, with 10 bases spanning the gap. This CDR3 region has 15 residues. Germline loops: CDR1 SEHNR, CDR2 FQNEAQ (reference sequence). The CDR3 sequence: CASSSDRSSGNTIYF. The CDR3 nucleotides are TGTGCCAGCAGCTCAGACAGGAGCTCTGGAAACACCATATATTTT.

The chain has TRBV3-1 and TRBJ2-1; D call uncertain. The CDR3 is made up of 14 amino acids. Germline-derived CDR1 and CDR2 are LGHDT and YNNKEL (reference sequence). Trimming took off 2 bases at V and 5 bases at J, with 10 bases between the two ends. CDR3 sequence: CASSQLAGNNEQFF. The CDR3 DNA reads TGTGCCAGCAGCCAACTCGCAGGCAACAATGAGCAGTTCTTC.

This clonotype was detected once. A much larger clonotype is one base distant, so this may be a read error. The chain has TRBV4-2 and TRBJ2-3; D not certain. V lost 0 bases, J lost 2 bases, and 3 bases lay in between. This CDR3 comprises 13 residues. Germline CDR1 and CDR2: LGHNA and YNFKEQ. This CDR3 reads CASSQDNTDTQYF. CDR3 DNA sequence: TGTGCCAGCAGCCAAGACAACACAGATACGCAGTATTTT.

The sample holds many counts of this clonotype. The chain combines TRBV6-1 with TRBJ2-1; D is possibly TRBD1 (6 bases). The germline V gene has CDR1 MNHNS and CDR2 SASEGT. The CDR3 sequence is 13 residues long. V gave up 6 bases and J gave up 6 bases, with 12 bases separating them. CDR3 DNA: TGTGCCAGCAGGGACAGACTAAGCAATGAGCAGTTCTTC. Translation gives CASRDRLSNEQFF.

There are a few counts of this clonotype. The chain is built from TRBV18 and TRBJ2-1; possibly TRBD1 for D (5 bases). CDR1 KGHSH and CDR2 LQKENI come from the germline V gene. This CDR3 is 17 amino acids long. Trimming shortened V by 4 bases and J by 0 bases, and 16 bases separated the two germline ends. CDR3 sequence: CASSRQIAESSYNEQFF. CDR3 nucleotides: TGTGCCAGCTCACGACAGATCGCGGAGAGCTCCTACAATGAGCAGTTCTTC.

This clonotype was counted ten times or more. CDR3 sequence: CASSHSGRYYGYTF. The CDR3 DNA sequence: TGTGCCAGCAGCCATTCCGGCAGGTACTATGGCTACACCTTC. This chain uses TRBV3-1 with TRBJ1-2; D remains unclear. V was clipped by 3 bases and J by 3 bases, with 11 bases between them. The CDR3 extends over 14 amino acids. Germline V gene sequence: CDR1 LGHDT, CDR2 YNNKEL (reference sequence).

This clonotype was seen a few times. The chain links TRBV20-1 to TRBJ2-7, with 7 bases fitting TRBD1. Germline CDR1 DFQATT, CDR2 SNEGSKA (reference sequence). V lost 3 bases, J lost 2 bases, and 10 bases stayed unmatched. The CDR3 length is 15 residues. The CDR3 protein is CSASKGAGLAYEQYF. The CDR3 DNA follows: TGCAGTGCTAGCAAGGGGGCGGGTTTGGCCTACGAGCAGTACTTC.

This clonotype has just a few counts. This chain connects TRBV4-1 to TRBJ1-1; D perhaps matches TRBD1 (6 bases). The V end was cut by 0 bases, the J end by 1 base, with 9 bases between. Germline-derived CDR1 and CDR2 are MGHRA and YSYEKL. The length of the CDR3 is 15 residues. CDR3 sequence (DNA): TGCGCCAGCAGCCAAGAGACGACAGGGAACACTGAAGCTTTCTTT. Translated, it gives CASSQETTGNTEAFF.

CDR3 coding DNA: TGTGCCAGCAGTCCTCGGACCAATTACAATGAGCAGTTCTTC. Encoded protein: CASSPRTNYNEQFF. This sequence joins TRBV6-1 and TRBJ2-1; D remains unclear. This CDR3 has 14 amino acids. Germline CDR1 and CDR2: MNHNS and SASEGT. Trimming took 5 bases from V and 4 from J, leaving 12 bases between them.

As DNA, the CDR3 is TGCGCCACGTCTAGCGGGAGGGTCCTTAGCTCCTACAATGAGCAGTTCTTC. Its translation is CATSSGRVLSSYNEQFF. The V and J genes are TRBV4-1 and TRBJ2-1; 12 nucleotides line up with TRBD2. Germline V gives CDR1 MGHRA, CDR2 YSYEKL. The CDR3 is 17 residues long. V shed 10 bases, J shed 0 bases, and the junction held 10 bases outside the gene matches.

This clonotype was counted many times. The CDR3 reads CASMGPGHQIRAQHF. In DNA, the CDR3 is TGTGCCAGCATGGGGCCGGGACACCAGATCCGGGCCCAGCATTTT. The chain employs TRBV28 and TRBJ1-5, with a tentative D call TRBD1 (6 bases). CDR3 length: 15 amino acids. V shed 7 bases and J shed 11 bases, with 24 bases lying between them. Germline CDR1 reads MDHEN; CDR2 reads SYDVKM. Filled out from reference TRBV28 and TRBJ1-5, the complete variable domain reads DVKVTQSSRYLVKRTGEKVFLECVQDMDHENMFWYRQDPGLGLRLIYFSYDVKMKEKGDIPEGYSVSREKKERFSLILESASTNQTSMYLCASMGPGHQIRAQHFGDGTRLSIL.

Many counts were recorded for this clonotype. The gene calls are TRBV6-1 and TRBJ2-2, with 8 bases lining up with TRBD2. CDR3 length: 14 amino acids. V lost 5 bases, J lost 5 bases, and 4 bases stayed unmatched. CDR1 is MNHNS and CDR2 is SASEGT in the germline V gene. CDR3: CASSTTSDTGELFF. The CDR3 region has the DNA TGTGCCAGCAGTACGACTAGCGATACCGGGGAGCTGTTTTTT.

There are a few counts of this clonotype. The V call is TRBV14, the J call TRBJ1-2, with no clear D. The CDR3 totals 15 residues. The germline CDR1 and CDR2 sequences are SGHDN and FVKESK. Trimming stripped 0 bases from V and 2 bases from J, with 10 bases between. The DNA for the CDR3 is TGTGCCAGCAGCCAAGATCTCCTCAGAAACTATGGCTACACCTTC. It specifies CASSQDLLRNYGYTF.

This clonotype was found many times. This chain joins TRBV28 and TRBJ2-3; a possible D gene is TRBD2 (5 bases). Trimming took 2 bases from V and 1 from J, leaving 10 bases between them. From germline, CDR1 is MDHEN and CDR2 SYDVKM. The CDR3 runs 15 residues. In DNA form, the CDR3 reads TGTGCCAGCAGTTTACTCCGGGGTGGCACAGATACGCAGTATTTT. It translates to CASSLLRGGTDTQYF. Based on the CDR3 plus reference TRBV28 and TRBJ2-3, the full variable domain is DVKVTQSSRYLVKRTGEKVFLECVQDMDHENMFWYRQDPGLGLRLIYFSYDVKMKEKGDIPEGYSVSREKKERFSLILESASTNQTSMYLCASSLLRGGTDTQYFGPGTRLTVL.